The 12 T cell receptor beta chains below were found in one sample sequenced in a study of blood T cell repertoires in COVID-19. Some clones are missing from TCRdb's copy, which holds only in-frame ones; the method was immunoSEQ multiplex PCR. Of about 410,000 clones listed, roughly 90% are singletons. Sequencing was carried out using peripheral blood. All receptors come from a woman aged 40 to 50 with COVID-19, enrolled during active disease.

The V call is TRBV19, the J call TRBJ1-5, with D uncertain. V was trimmed by 3 bases and J by 1 base, leaving 13 bases between them. The length of the CDR3 is 16 residues. Germline CDR1 and CDR2: LNHDA and SQIVND (reference sequence). The CDR3 DNA sequence: TGTGCCAGTAGTATGAGGGCAGGTGGGAGCAATCAGCCCCAGCATTTT. Its protein product is CASSMRAGGSNQPQHF.

The V and J genes are TRBV6-1 and TRBJ2-2; tentative D call: TRBD2 (6 bases). Between the trimmed V and J ends, which lost 2 bases and 7 bases, there was a span of 14 bases. The CDR3 spans 15 residues. Looked up from germline, CDR1 is MNHNS and CDR2 is SASEGT. The CDR3 bases are TGTGCCAGCAGTGAATTTTCCGGGGGTTTCGGGGAGCTGTTTTTT. Translating it yields CASSEFSGGFGELFF.

In nucleotides, the CDR3 is TGTGCCAGCAGCCGGGCACAGGGGTTCGGGGAAAAACTGTTTTTT. Amino acid sequence: CASSRAQGFGEKLFF. This sequence joins TRBV3-1 (or the pseudogene TRBV3-2) and TRBJ1-4; TRBD1 aligns across 7 bases. Germline V gene lookup returns CDR1 LGHDT and CDR2 YNNKEL (reference sequence). This CDR3 is 15 amino acids long. The V segment lost 4 bases and the J segment 8 bases; nucleotides outside the gene matches: 10.

This clone was seen once. The chain has TRBV4-3 and TRBJ2-7, with D unclear. Germline V gene data show CDR1 as LGHNA and CDR2 as YSLEER. The CDR3 has 13 residues. V dropped 1 base and J dropped 0 bases, with 4 bases sitting between them. CDR3 loop: CASSQGSSYEQYF. CDR3 DNA: TGCGCCAGCAGCCAAGGGAGCTCCTACGAGCAGTACTTC.

Written as DNA, the CDR3 is TGCGCCAGCAGCTCGGACAGGGATGGCTACACCTTC. Protein product: CASSSDRDGYTF. This sequence joins TRBV5-1 and TRBJ1-2; 8 bases line up with TRBD1. The CDR3 loop spans 12 amino acids. Germline V lookup: CDR1 SGHRS, CDR2 YFSETQ. Losses at the gene ends were 3 bases for V and 6 bases for J; bases not matched to a gene: 1. The variable domain in full, with the rest retrieved from reference TRBV5-1 and TRBJ1-2, is KAGVTQTPRYLIKTRGQQVTLSCSPISGHRSVSWYQQTPGQGLQFLFEYFSETQRNKGNFPGRFSGRQFSNSRSEMNVSTLELGDSALYLCASSSDRDGYTFGSGTRLTVV.

This chain joins TRBV9 and TRBJ1-2, with 9 bases aligning to TRBD1. Germline V gene sequence: CDR1 SGDLS, CDR2 YYNGEE. With V trimmed by 1 base and J by 6 bases, 16 bases remained unmatched. The CDR3 is 18 amino acids. CDR3 in DNA: TGTGCCAGCAGCGTAAAGGCTGAGACAGGGGGACAGTGGCATGGCTACACCTTC. Encoded protein: CASSVKAETGGQWHGYTF.

This clone was found a few times. The chain uses TRBV7-9 and TRBJ2-6; perhaps TRBD2 as D (6 bases). Trimming cost V 5 bases and J 1 base, with 15 bases left between them. CDR1 and CDR2 from the germline V gene are SEHNR and FQNEAQ (reference sequence). This CDR3 contains 17 residues. Here the CDR3 DNA reads TGTGCCAGCAGCGGACCGGGACTGGATTCTGGGGCCAACGTCCTGACTTTC. Its translation: CASSGPGLDSGANVLTF. Filled out from reference TRBV7-9 and TRBJ2-6, the complete variable domain reads DTGVSQNPRHKITKRGQNVTFRCDPISEHNRLYWYRQTLGQGPEFLTYFQNEAQLEKSRLLSDRFSAERPKGSFSTLEIQRTEQGDSAMYLCASSGPGLDSGANVLTFGAGSRLTVL.

DNA for the CDR3: TGCAGTGCTAGTTTAGTCAGGGTCGGTTCGGACACCTTC. This codes for CSASLVRVGSDTF. The chain couples TRBV20-1 to TRBJ1-2, with D possibly being TRBD1 (5 bases). Germline CDR1 and CDR2: DFQATT and SNEGSKA (reference sequence). V gave up 3 bases and J gave up 12 bases, with 20 bases separating them. The CDR3 consists of 13 residues.

The V gene is TRBV9, the J gene TRBJ2-6, with D maybe TRBD2 (5 bases). CDR1 and CDR2 (germline): SGDLS, YYNGEE. The CDR3 is 18 residues long. Trimming took 3 bases from V and 2 from J, leaving 18 bases between them. The CDR3 is CASSARGWSLAGANVLTF. DNA of the CDR3: TGTGCCAGCAGCGCTCGCGGGTGGTCTTTAGCTGGGGCCAACGTCCTGACTTTC.

The genes are TRBV7-2 and TRBJ1-2; 9 bases are a match to TRBD1. V dropped 5 bases and J dropped 5; count of bases not matched to a gene: 6. The CDR3 is 14 amino acids. Looked up from germline, CDR1 is SGHTA and CDR2 is FQGNSA. The CDR3 spells CASSREGQGYGYTF. CDR3 bases: TGTGCCAGCAGCCGTGAAGGACAGGGGTATGGCTACACCTTC.

J is TRBJ1-5 and V is TRBV10-1, with D tentatively TRBD1 (6 bases). Per germline, CDR1 WNHNN and CDR2 SYGVQD (reference sequence). This CDR3 region has 14 residues. Trimming cost V 6 bases and J 0 bases, with 9 bases left between them. The CDR3 nucleotides are TGCGCCAGCAGGGGACACCTTAGCAATCAGCCCCAGCATTTT. Encoded protein: CASRGHLSNQPQHF.

V gene TRBV7-3 combines with J gene TRBJ2-1, with 12 bases matching TRBD2. This CDR3 is 15 amino acids long. The germline gives CDR1 SGHTA, CDR2 FQGTGA. Unmatched junction bases numbered 5, after V lost 5 bases and J lost 6 bases. The CDR3 loop reads CASSDLAGGRNEQFF. DNA for the CDR3: TGTGCCAGCAGCGATCTAGCGGGGGGGCGCAATGAGCAGTTCTTC.